Listed below are T cell receptor beta chains from one sample, sequenced in a study of T cell changes during pregnancy in multiple sclerosis. This table comes from immunoSEQ multiplex PCR, and its TCRdb copy is limited to in-frame clones, with some not included. The sample lists more than 45,000 clones, just over 90% seen once, with around 4% in the top ten. Source: CD8+ T cells from peripheral blood mononuclear cells, taken in the second trimester of pregnancy. These receptors were collected from a female donor with multiple sclerosis, enrolled in a pregnancy study. The CDR3 runs from the conserved cysteine through the conserved F or W. Each record gives: clone size, J gene, V gene, D gene, CDR3 protein, CDR3 DNA. D genes are given only for firm matches. A row's size may be missing; if present it is once, few, many or a size class.

-	TRBJ1-1	TRBV28	TRBD1	CASSFSSGGNTEAFF	TGTGCCAGCAGTTTCTCATCAGGGGGGAACACTGAAGCTTTCTTT
medium-sized	TRBJ2-3	TRBV6-4	TRBD1	CASGTGDADTQYF	TGTGCCAGCGGGACAGGGGACGCAGATACGCAGTATTTT
-	TRBJ2-7	TRBV29-1	TRBD2	CSPKGRLAGVDEQYF	TGCAGCCCCAAGGGGAGACTAGCGGGAGTAGACGAGCAGTACTTC
-	TRBJ2-2	TRBV4-1	TRBD2	CASSQDPLAGVSAGELFF	TGCGCCAGCAGCCAAGATCCCCTAGCGGGAGTCTCGGCCGGGGAGCTGTTTTTT
-	TRBJ2-1	TRBV7-6	-	CASSLGQGTYNEQFF	TGTGCCAGCAGCTTAGGCCAGGGAACCTACAATGAGCAGTTCTTC
-	TRBJ1-1	TRBV4-3	-	CASSRTALMNTEAFF	TGCGCCAGCAGCCGGACAGCGCTCATGAACACTGAAGCTTTCTTT
-	TRBJ2-1	TRBV27	-	CASGAGQLGHNEQFF	TGTGCCAGCGGGGCGGGGCAGCTCGGGCACAATGAGCAGTTCTTC
-	TRBJ1-1	TRBV7-2	TRBD1	CASSLEGAGRAFF	TGTGCCAGCAGCTTAGAGGGGGCGGGGCGAGCTTTCTTT
-	TRBJ2-1	TRBV6-1	-	CASSEATNTVNEQFF	TGTGCCAGCAGTGAAGCGACAAATACTGTCAATGAGCAGTTCTTC
-	TRBJ2-2	TRBV27	-	CASKLSIWTGELFF	TGTGCCAGCAAACTAAGTATTTGGACCGGGGAGCTGTTTTTT
-	TRBJ2-3	TRBV7-9	TRBD2	CASSPPLAGVLDTQYF	TGTGCCAGCAGCCCTCCCCTAGCGGGGGTTCTGGATACGCAGTATTTT
-	TRBJ1-5	TRBV19	TRBD1	CASSRQGSNQPQHF	TGTGCCAGTAGCCGACAGGGGAGCAATCAGCCCCAGCATTTT
-	TRBJ1-2	TRBV10-3	TRBD1	CAISEGDRDTYGYTF	TGTGCCATCAGTGAGGGCGACAGGGACACCTATGGCTACACCTTC
-	TRBJ2-3	TRBV27	TRBD2	CASSLLWRGSDSTDTQYF	TGTGCCAGCAGTTTATTATGGCGGGGGAGTGATAGCACAGATACGCAGTATTTT
-	TRBJ2-1	TRBV7-9	TRBD1	CASSQGQNEQFF	TGTGCCAGCAGCCAGGGACAGAATGAGCAGTTCTTC
-	TRBJ2-1	TRBV5-1	TRBD1	CASSLEGQISYNEQFF	TGCGCCAGCAGCTTGGAGGGACAGATCTCCTACAATGAGCAGTTCTTC
-	TRBJ1-2	TRBV5-1	-	CASSLAQASYGYTF	TGCGCCAGCAGCTTGGCCCAGGCGAGCTATGGCTACACCTTC
-	TRBJ2-3	TRBV2	TRBD1	CASSRWTGGGDTQYF	TGTGCCAGCAGTCGATGGACAGGGGGAGGAGATACGCAGTATTTT
-	TRBJ2-3	TRBV7-9	-	CASSSARDSGDTQYF	TGTGCCAGCAGCTCAGCCCGGGACAGCGGGGATACGCAGTATTTT
-	TRBJ1-4	TRBV6-5	-	CASSYVATNEKLFF	TGTGCCAGCAGTTACGTCGCAACTAATGAAAAACTGTTTTTT
-	TRBJ2-7	TRBV21-1	-	CASSKASTEQYF	TGTGCCAGCAGCAAAGCTAGTACCGAGCAGTACTTC
-	TRBJ2-3	TRBV30	TRBD2	CALEGPAGGPGGTDTQYF	TGTGCCCTCGAGGGTCCAGCGGGAGGGCCTGGTGGCACAGATACGCAGTATTTT
-	TRBJ2-5	TRBV15	TRBD2	CATSRATTSGYQETQYF	TGTGCCACCAGCAGAGCGACGACTAGCGGTTACCAAGAGACCCAGTACTTC
-	TRBJ2-1	TRBV9	TRBD2	CASSVGLAGGVYNEQFF	TGTGCCAGCAGCGTAGGATTAGCGGGAGGGGTCTACAATGAGCAGTTCTTC
-	TRBJ2-1	TRBV4-1	-	CASSLQQGRFYNEQFF	TGCGCCAGCAGCCTCCAGCAGGGGAGATTCTACAATGAGCAGTTCTTC
-	TRBJ2-1	TRBV6-4	-	CASSDSGGGGLNEQFF	TGTGCCAGCAGTGACTCAGGGGGCGGGGGGCTCAATGAGCAGTTCTTC
-	TRBJ2-7	TRBV19	TRBD2	CASSGLGSNYEQYF	TGTGCCAGTAGTGGACTAGGGTCGAACTACGAGCAGTACTTC
-	TRBJ2-2	TRBV7-9	TRBD1	CASSLGTGGGSGELFF	TGTGCCAGCAGCCTCGGGACAGGGGGAGGATCCGGGGAGCTGTTTTTT